This T cell receptor beta chain was observed in a study of identifying expanded T cells in peripheral blood. Sequencing was performed with immunoSEQ multiplex PCR; in TCRdb, only in-frame clones are kept and a portion is missing. The sample has about 100,000 clones; around nine tenths are singletons. This clone is a singleton in its sample. The germline V gene has CDR1 SNHLY and CDR2 FYNNEI. Trimming took off 2 bases at V and 0 bases at J, with 2 bases between the two ends. The CDR3 runs 12 residues. The material sequenced was blood. This TCR came from a person aged 18 to 70 in good health. The rearrangement joins TRBV2 to TRBJ2-7; D gene unclear. The DNA for the CDR3 is TGTGCCAGCAGTGAACACTCCTACGAGCAGTACTTC. Residues: CASSEHSYEQYF. Drawing the rest from reference TRBV2 and TRBJ2-7, the complete variable domain is EPEVTQTPSHQVTQMGQEVILRCVPISNHLYFYWYRQILGQKVEFLVSFYNNEISEKSEIFDDQFSVERPDGSNFTLKIRSTKLEDSAMYFCASSEHSYEQYFGPGTRLTVT.